The rows below give T cell receptor beta chains drawn from one sample of a study of T-cell memory formation after mild COVID-19. MiXCR, run by TCRdb on the 5' RACE reads, gives a single entry per CDR3 protein. The table shows 45,000 to 55,000 distinct CDR3 sequences, with roughly 9% occurring only once. Sequencing was performed on PBMCs or a T cell subset sorted from them (not recorded which). The receptors stem from an adult woman who had mild COVID-19 (a few samples of this study predate the infection). Cell type and time point are not known. CDR3s include the opening cysteine and the closing phenylalanine or tryptophan.

j_gene: TRBJ2-1; v_gene: TRBV7-2; CDR3aa: CASSLGMLKDRDGNEQFF
j_gene: TRBJ1-1; v_gene: TRBV5-1; CDR3aa: CASSSRTGGNTEAFF
j_gene: TRBJ2-2; v_gene: TRBV5-1; CDR3aa: CASSLGQGYTGELFF
j_gene: TRBJ2-3; v_gene: TRBV5-1; CDR3aa: CASSLGLAGASTDTQYF
j_gene: TRBJ1-5; v_gene: TRBV12-3/TRBV12-4; CDR3aa: CASRKGGPGNQPQHF
j_gene: TRBJ2-2; v_gene: TRBV24-1; CDR3aa: CATSDRGAGANTGELFF
j_gene: TRBJ2-2; v_gene: TRBV6-1; CDR3aa: CASSESQGVWNTGELFF
j_gene: TRBJ2-3; v_gene: TRBV7-9; CDR3aa: CASSSTSGERRSTDTQYF
j_gene: TRBJ1-2; v_gene: TRBV5-4; CDR3aa: CASSLAYREFGYTF
j_gene: TRBJ2-5; v_gene: TRBV20-1; CDR3aa: CSAKDPQGRETQYF
j_gene: TRBJ2-3; v_gene: TRBV7-6; CDR3aa: CASSLLVATSSTDTQYF
j_gene: TRBJ1-2; v_gene: TRBV12-3/TRBV12-4; CDR3aa: CASSGGQSYGYTF
j_gene: TRBJ2-7; v_gene: TRBV7-2; CDR3aa: CASSFRPGTRRDEQYF
j_gene: TRBJ2-2; v_gene: TRBV25-1; CDR3aa: CASSVAGGPNGELFF
j_gene: TRBJ2-1; v_gene: TRBV9; CDR3aa: CASSVGASGRIEQFF
j_gene: TRBJ2-2; v_gene: TRBV2; CDR3aa: CATSGGNTGELFF
j_gene: TRBJ2-7; v_gene: TRBV5-1; CDR3aa: CASSRRQGPYEQYF
j_gene: TRBJ2-5; v_gene: TRBV9; CDR3aa: CASSASGGAGETQYF
j_gene: TRBJ2-3; v_gene: TRBV6-2/TRBV6-3; CDR3aa: CASSPPAGSGGANTQYF
j_gene: TRBJ1-1; v_gene: TRBV5-1; CDR3aa: CASSFRQGPGDTEAFF
j_gene: TRBJ2-6; v_gene: TRBV6-5; CDR3aa: CASSLDGHPNNVLTF
j_gene: TRBJ2-2; v_gene: TRBV7-9; CDR3aa: CASSLNRWTGELFF
j_gene: TRBJ2-7; v_gene: TRBV20-1; CDR3aa: CSARDQGVSYEQYF
j_gene: TRBJ2-2; v_gene: TRBV3-1; CDR3aa: CASSPLGGGTGELFF
j_gene: TRBJ2-6; v_gene: TRBV5-5; CDR3aa: CASSLAGGRLSSGANVLTF
j_gene: TRBJ2-1; v_gene: TRBV7-8; CDR3aa: CASSAGLLNHNEQFF
j_gene: TRBJ2-5; v_gene: TRBV5-1; CDR3aa: CASSLLAGETQYF
j_gene: TRBJ1-6; v_gene: TRBV25-1; CDR3aa: CASSESGFPSPLHF
j_gene: TRBJ2-3; v_gene: TRBV27; CDR3aa: CASSVTGFLDTQYF
j_gene: TRBJ2-1; v_gene: TRBV2; CDR3aa: CASSVVGTATYNEQFF
j_gene: TRBJ1-5; v_gene: TRBV13; CDR3aa: CASSLGGPGGNQPQHF
j_gene: TRBJ1-4; v_gene: TRBV9; CDR3aa: CASSPGLLDEKLFF
j_gene: TRBJ2-1; v_gene: TRBV5-1; CDR3aa: CASSSPEQGALEWFNEQFF
j_gene: TRBJ1-1; v_gene: TRBV7-9; CDR3aa: CASSITHGTEAFF
j_gene: TRBJ1-1; v_gene: TRBV12-3/TRBV12-4; CDR3aa: CASSLSAGTTEAFF
j_gene: TRBJ1-1; v_gene: TRBV12-3/TRBV12-4; CDR3aa: CASSLMTLGNTEAFF
j_gene: TRBJ1-1; v_gene: TRBV5-5; CDR3aa: CASSLVIGQNTEAFF
j_gene: TRBJ2-5; v_gene: TRBV20-1; CDR3aa: CSARDPRRVAETQYF
j_gene: TRBJ2-3; v_gene: TRBV3-1; CDR3aa: CASSYGGGRGSTDTQYF
j_gene: TRBJ2-1; v_gene: TRBV27; CDR3aa: CASALLTGYHLHEQFF
j_gene: TRBJ1-1; v_gene: TRBV6-2/TRBV6-3; CDR3aa: CASSYWMGRRNTEAFF
j_gene: TRBJ2-5; v_gene: TRBV25-1; CDR3aa: CASGSSANQETQYF
j_gene: TRBJ2-2; v_gene: TRBV6-5; CDR3aa: CASRLPNTGELFF
j_gene: TRBJ1-1; v_gene: TRBV2; CDR3aa: CASSAVGLNTEAFF